Listed below are T cell receptor beta chains from one sample, sequenced in a study of blood T cell repertoires in COVID-19. Method: immunoSEQ multiplex PCR; TCRdb's copy keeps in-frame clones and lacks some. The repertoire holds under 90,000 clones, with nearly 90% as singletons. The sample consisted of peripheral blood. These receptors all stem from a man between 65 and 85 years old with active or convalescent COVID-19. Both conserved end residues are part of each CDR3. D genes are given only for firm matches. The size of a clone is reported for some rows only, either as once, few or many, or as a class for expanded clones.

>-|TRBJ2-7|-|TRBV2
TGTGCCAGCAGTACAGGGTCGAGACCCTACGAGCAGTACTTC
CASSTGSRPYEQYF
>-|TRBJ1-5|-|TRBV27
TGTGCCAGCAGTTTTAGCGGGTTGGGTAGCAATCAGCCCCAGCATTTT
CASSFSGLGSNQPQHF
>-|TRBJ2-3|-|TRBV12-1
TGTGCCAGCAGCTTAGGAACAGGGAAAATCGGACATACGCAGTATTTT
CASSLGTGKIGHTQYF
>TRBD1|TRBJ1-2|-|TRBV6-5
TGTGCCAGCAGTTACGCACTGACAGGGGTAGTCTATGGCTACACCTTC
CASSYALTGVVYGYTF
>TRBD1|TRBJ2-4|-|TRBV4-1
TGCGCCAGCAGCCAAGGAGGGGGCGACAGGCAAAACATTCAGTACTTC
CASSQGGGDRQNIQYF
>TRBD2|TRBJ2-7|-|TRBV19
TGTGCCAGTAGTTCACAGGCGGGAGTTTGGTACGAGCAGTACTTC
CASSSQAGVWYEQYF
>TRBD2|TRBJ2-2|-|TRBV7-3
TGTGCCAGCAGACCGGGCGGGAGAACCGGGGAGCTGTTTTTT
CASRPGGRTGELFF
>TRBD2|TRBJ2-2|-|TRBV19
TGTGCCAGTAGTAATTGGCGGGGGGGCCTGGGGACCGGGGAGCTGTTTTTT
CASSNWRGGLGTGELFF
>-|TRBJ1-4|-|TRBV7-9
TGTGCCAGCAGCTTGGAAACAGGGGAAAAACTGTTTTTT
CASSLETGEKLFF
>TRBD1|TRBJ1-2|few|TRBV6-5
TGTGCCACCCACCGCGGACAGGGCTATGGCTACACCTTC
CATHRGQGYGYTF
>TRBD2|TRBJ2-7|-|TRBV7-8
TGTGCCAGCAGCTTAGCGCAAACTAGCGGGCGTATCTCCTACGAGCAGTACTTC
CASSLAQTSGRISYEQYF
>-|TRBJ2-1|-|TRBV5-6
TGTGCCAGCAGCTTCGGACTGGGGGGAGTCACCTACAATGAGCAGTTCTTC
CASSFGLGGVTYNEQFF
>-|TRBJ1-2|-|TRBV18
TGTGCCAGCTCACCGGGACAAGCTGGCTACACCTTC
CASSPGQAGYTF
>-|TRBJ2-2|-|TRBV11-2
TGTGCCAGCATCCCGTTCAGGACCCCCGGAGGAGTGCTGTTTTTT
CASIPFRTPGGVLFF
>-|TRBJ1-6|-|TRBV30
TGTGCCTGGAGGGCAGGGGATTCACCCCTCCACTTT
CAWRAGDSPLHF
>TRBD1|TRBJ1-6|-|TRBV5-4
TGTGCCAGCAGCAGGGGACAGGGGAATAATTCACCCCTCCACTTT
CASSRGQGNNSPLHF
>-|TRBJ2-7|-|TRBV19
TGTGCCAGTAGTATAGTTGCAGGCTACGAGCAGTACTTC
CASSIVAGYEQYF
>TRBD1|TRBJ2-2|-|TRBV5-8
TGTGCCAGCAGCCTGGGACAGGGCGACACCGGGGAGCTGTTTTTT
CASSLGQGDTGELFF
>-|TRBJ1-4|once|TRBV19
TGTGCCAGTAGTTTGCCCCCAGGGGCAACTAATGAAAAACTGTTTTTT
CASSLPPGATNEKLFF
>-|TRBJ2-3|-|TRBV3-1/TRBV3-2
TGTGCCAGCAGCCTACGAAGGGGAACGCAGTATTTT
CASSLRRGTQYF
>TRBD1|TRBJ2-3|-|TRBV2
TGTGCCAGCAGTGAACAGGGACAGGGAAGGTATTTT
CASSEQGQGRYF
>-|TRBJ1-5|-|TRBV30
TGTGCCTGGAGTGTGGGGGGAGGTCAGCCCCAGCATTTT
CAWSVGGGQPQHF
>-|TRBJ2-5|-|TRBV30
TGTGCCTGGAGTGTAGGCGGGGAGACCCAGTACTTC
CAWSVGGETQYF
>-|TRBJ1-4|few|TRBV11-2
TGTGCCAGCAGTTTGGGGCAGATTAATGAAAAACTGTTTTTT
CASSLGQINEKLFF
>TRBD2|TRBJ2-4|-|TRBV5-1
TGCGCCAGCAGCGACCTAGCGGGAGGGATAAACATTCAGTACTTC
CASSDLAGGINIQYF
>-|TRBJ2-7|-|TRBV6-5
TGTGCCAGCAGCCAGACAGTATCCCACGAGCAGTACTTC
CASSQTVSHEQYF